This T cell receptor (beta chain) was sequenced in a study of human T cells and chemical hapten exposure. Study-wide points: High-frequency TCRs, those above 1 in 1000, stayed the same after DPC sensitization.

CDR1 is MDHEN, CDR2 SYDVKM, per germline. The CDR3 runs 15 residues. Trimming at V came to 6 bases and at J to 2 bases, leaving 8 bases not matched to a gene. MiXCR was run by TCRdb on the RACE reads, yielding one entry per CDR3 protein. The sample consists of about 69,000 distinct CDR3 sequences, 25% to 40% of them appearing once. In this sample, this clonotype turned up a few times. Antigen: not known. Time point here: patch test 1, 2 weeks after DPC sensitization. Treatment meaning: therapeutic diphenylcyclopropenone sensitization with weekly scalp DPC. This rearrangement joins TRBV28 to TRBJ2-3; 7 positions match TRBD2. The TCR sequence derives from a man aged 40-50 years with alopecia areata. Some clones in this sample may be carry-over from other donors' samples. The material sequenced was whole blood, taken in connection with sensitization to the hapten diphenylcyclopropenone (DPC). DNA of the CDR3: TGTGCCAGCAGCCTAACAGCGGGATTCACAGATACGCAGTATTTT. It yields the protein CASSLTAGFTDTQYF.